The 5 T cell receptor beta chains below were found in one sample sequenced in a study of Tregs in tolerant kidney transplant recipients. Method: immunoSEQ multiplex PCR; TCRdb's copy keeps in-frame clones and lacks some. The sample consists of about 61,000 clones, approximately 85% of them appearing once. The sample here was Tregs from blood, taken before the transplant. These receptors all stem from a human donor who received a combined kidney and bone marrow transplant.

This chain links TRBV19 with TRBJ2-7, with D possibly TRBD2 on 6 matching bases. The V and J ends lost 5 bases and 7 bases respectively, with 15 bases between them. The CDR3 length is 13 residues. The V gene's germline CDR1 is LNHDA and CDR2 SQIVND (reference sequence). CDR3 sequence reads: CASSWLVAGEQYF. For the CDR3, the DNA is TGTGCCAGTAGTTGGCTAGTGGCGGGGGAGCAGTACTTC.

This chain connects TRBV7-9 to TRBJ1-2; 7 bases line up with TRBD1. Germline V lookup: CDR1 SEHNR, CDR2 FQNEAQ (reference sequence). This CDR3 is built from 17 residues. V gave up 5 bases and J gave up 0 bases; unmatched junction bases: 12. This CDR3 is CASSPGPRTGTNYGYTF. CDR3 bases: TGTGCCAGCAGCCCGGGTCCCCGGACAGGCACTAACTATGGCTACACCTTC.

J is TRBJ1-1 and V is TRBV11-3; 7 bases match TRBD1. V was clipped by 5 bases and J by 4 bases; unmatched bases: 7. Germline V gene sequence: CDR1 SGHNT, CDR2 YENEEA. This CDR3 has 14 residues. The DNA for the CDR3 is TGTGCCAGCAGCCCGACAGGGATGGCCACTGAAGCTTTCTTT. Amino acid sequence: CASSPTGMATEAFF.

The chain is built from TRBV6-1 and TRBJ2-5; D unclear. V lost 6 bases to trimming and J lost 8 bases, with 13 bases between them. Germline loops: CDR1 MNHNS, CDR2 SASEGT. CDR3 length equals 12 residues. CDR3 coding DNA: TGTGCCAGCAGCCGGATGGAAAGCACCCAGTACTTC. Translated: CASSRMESTQYF.

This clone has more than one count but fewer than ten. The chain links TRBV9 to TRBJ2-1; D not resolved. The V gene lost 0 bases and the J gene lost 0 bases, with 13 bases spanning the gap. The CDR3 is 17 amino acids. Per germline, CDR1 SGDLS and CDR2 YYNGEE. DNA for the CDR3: TGTGCCAGCAGCGTAGCCGGGCGAGGCGGCTCCTACAATGAGCAGTTCTTC. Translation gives CASSVAGRGGSYNEQFF.